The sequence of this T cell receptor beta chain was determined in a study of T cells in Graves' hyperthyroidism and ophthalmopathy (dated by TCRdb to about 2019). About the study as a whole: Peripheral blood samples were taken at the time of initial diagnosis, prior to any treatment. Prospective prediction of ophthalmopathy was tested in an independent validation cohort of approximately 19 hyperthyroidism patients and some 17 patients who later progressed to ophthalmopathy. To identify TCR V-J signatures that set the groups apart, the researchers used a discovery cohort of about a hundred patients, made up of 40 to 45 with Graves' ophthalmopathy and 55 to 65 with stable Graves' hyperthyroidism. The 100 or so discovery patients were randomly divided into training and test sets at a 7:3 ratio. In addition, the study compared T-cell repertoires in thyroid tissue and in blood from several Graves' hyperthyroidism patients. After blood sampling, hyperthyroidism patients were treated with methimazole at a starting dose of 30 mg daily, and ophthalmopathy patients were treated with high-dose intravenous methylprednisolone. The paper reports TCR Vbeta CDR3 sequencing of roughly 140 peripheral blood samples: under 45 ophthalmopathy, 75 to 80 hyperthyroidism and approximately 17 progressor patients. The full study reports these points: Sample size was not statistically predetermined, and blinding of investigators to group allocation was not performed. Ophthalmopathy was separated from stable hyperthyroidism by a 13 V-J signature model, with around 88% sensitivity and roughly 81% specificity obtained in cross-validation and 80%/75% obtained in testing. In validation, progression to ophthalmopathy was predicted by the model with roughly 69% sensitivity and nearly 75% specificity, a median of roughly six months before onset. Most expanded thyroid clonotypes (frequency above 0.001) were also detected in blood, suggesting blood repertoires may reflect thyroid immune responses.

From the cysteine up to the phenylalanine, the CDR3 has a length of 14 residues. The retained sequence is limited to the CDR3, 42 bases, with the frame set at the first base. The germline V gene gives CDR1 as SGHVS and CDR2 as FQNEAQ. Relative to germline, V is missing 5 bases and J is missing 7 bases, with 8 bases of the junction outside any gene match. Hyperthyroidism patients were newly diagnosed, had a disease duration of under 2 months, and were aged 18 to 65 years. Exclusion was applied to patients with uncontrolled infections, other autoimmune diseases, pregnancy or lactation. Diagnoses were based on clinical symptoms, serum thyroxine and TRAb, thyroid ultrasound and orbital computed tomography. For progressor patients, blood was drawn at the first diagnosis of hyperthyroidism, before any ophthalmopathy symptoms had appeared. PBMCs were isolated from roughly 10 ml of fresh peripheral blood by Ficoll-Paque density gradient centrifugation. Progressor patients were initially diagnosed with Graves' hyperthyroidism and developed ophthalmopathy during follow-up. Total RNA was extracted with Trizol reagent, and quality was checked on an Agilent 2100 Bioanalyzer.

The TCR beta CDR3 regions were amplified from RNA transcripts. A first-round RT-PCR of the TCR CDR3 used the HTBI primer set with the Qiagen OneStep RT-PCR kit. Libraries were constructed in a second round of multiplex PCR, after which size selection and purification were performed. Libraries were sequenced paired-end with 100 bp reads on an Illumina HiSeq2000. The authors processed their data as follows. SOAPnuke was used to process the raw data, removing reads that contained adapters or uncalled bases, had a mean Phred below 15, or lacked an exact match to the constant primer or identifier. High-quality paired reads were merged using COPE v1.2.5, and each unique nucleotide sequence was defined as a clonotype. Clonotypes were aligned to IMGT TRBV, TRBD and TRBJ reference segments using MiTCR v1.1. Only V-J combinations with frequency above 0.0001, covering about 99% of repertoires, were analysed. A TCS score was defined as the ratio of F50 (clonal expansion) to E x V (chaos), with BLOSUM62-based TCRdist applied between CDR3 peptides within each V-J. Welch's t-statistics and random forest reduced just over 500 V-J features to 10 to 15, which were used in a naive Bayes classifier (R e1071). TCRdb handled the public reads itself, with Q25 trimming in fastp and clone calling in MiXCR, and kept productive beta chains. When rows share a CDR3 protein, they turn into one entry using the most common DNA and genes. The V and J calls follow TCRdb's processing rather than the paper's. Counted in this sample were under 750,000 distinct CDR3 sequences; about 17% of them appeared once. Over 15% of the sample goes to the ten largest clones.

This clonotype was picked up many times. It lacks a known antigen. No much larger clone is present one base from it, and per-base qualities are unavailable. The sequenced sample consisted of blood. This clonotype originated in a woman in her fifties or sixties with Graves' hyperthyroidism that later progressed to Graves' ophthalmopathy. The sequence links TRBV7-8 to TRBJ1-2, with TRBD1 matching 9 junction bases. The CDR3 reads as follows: CASSLPDRGAGYTF. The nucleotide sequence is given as TGTGCCAGCAGCCTACCCGACAGGGGGGCTGGCTACACCTTC.